This record covers a single T cell receptor beta chain. Its recognized antigen is unknown. Within one base of it there is no much larger clone, and no base qualities were kept. These data belong to a study of cytomegalovirus exposure and HLA in healthy donors (dated by TCRdb to about 2017). With regard to the full study: An earlier analysis of several hundred of the donors reported about 260 Gb of sequence data and around 120 million unique TCR beta sequences obtained from around 180 million T cells. An earlier analysis of about 600 of the donors used high-throughput TCR beta sequencing to judge whether each TCR beta V gene segment behaved as functional or pseudogenic. The study profiled the T cell repertoires of 550 to 700 subjects by immunosequencing and related them to cytomegalovirus serostatus. Of the 300 to 500 genotyped donors, roughly 76% were placed in the genetic ancestry cluster associated with self-reported Caucasian donors. Typing coverage differed by locus: A, B, C, DRB1 and DQB1 were typed in about 620-630 donors, DQA1 in 522, DPA1 in 600 to 610, and DPB1 in around 490. In a later genetic analysis, genome-wide SNP genotypes for about 55% of the roughly 670 donors were used, and that subset was treated as a discovery cohort. A later analysis re-examined previously published TCR beta repertoires from hundreds of donors and added high-resolution HLA genotyping to investigate patterns of TCR occurrence. The aim of the study was to test whether cataloging public T cell receptors could identify signatures of past pathogen exposure. Every discovery cohort repertoire had been produced on one sequencing platform. Both class I and class II loci were covered by HLA typing, at four-digit resolution. Donor age, sex, ethnicity and CMV serostatus were compiled together with the repertoire data. On average, around 240,000 unique TCR beta nucleotide sequences were sequenced per donor among 398 genotyped donors of the cohort, with 15% to 20% of those sequences being non-productive. A separate validation cohort of roughly 130 different subjects was used in addition to the roughly 670-subject first cohort. The study combined high-throughput TCR immunosequencing, statistical association of individual TCRs with disease status, and machine learning to predict cytomegalovirus infection status. Roughly 300 gigabases of sequencing data and around 80 million unique TCR sequences made up an early release that covered approximately 650 HLA-typed donors. Rather than drawing on any new phenotypic data, the later analysis identified candidate immune exposures from TCR beta sequences and the way those sequences occurred across donors. Roughly five DR-DQ haplotypes were treated as single units for association and clustering because of strong linkage in the cohort.

V loses 6 bases of germline sequence and J loses 11 bases, and the interval between the two ends is 13 bases. From the cysteine up to the phenylalanine, the CDR3 has a length of 11 residues. Just CDR3 DNA is preserved here, 33 bases in frame from base 1. Looking up the germline V gene yields CDR1 MDHEN and CDR2 SYDVKM. Libraries came from the immunoSEQ multiplex PCR assay. For the multiplex PCR, a mixture combining 60 forward primers for TCR Vbeta segments and 13 reverse primers for TCR Jbeta segments was used. The CDR3 region of rearranged TCR beta genes was amplified from genomic DNA with a multiplex PCR assay. The Illumina HiSeq System was used to sequence the amplified TCR beta libraries as 87-base-pair reads. In the paper's pipeline: Across the 670 or so repertoires, a later analysis counted 60 million to 90 million unique TCR beta chains, 9.5 million to 12 million of which were shared by at least two donors. A nearest-neighbor algorithm error-corrected the raw reads and collapsed the reads into unique sequences, merging closely related sequences to remove PCR and sequencing errors. CDR3 sequences were aligned to IMGT reference sequences to assign V, D and J gene segments. For a sequence to be retained, at least a six-nucleotide match to both a V gene segment and a J gene segment was required. Rearrangements were classified as productive when the CDR3 lacked stop codons and remained in frame with V and J, and all other rearrangements were classified as non-productive. CDR3 was defined by IMGT convention, running from the second conserved V-encoded cysteine to the conserved J-encoded phenylalanine. The earlier analysis of about 500 of the donors excluded sequences that lacked an unambiguous match to a single V gene segment. In an earlier analysis of 587 of the donors, a V segment was called functional when productive rearrangements were above 56.7%, and segregating when the standard deviation between donors exceeded 5%. A statistical classification framework was built for diagnosing cytomegalovirus status from the catalog of TCR beta chain sequences. V and J gene assignment, in a later analysis, came from comparing TCR nucleotide sequences with IMGT/GENE-DB human TR gene sequences. Using the TCRdist pipeline, a later analysis assigned CDR3 sequences along with most-parsimonious VDJ recombination scenarios. In a later analysis, each TCR beta chain was defined by its CDR3 amino acid sequence together with its V-gene family, and reads without a unique V-gene family were excluded. To address suspected cross-contamination and a sequencing artifact, a later analysis removed around 590 highly shared, low-generation-probability nucleotide sequences. For each public chain, a later analysis derived a clonal expansion index from normalized ranks of inferred template counts within each repertoire. Generation probabilities in a later analysis came from a VDJ recombination model fitted to out-of-frame rearrangements, and those results were checked against IGoR. Hypergeometric tests were used in a later analysis to score TCR-TCR, TCR-HLA and TCR-CMV co-occurrence, with a repertoire-size bias correction applied to the TCR pairs. False discovery rates were estimated in a later analysis by permuting HLA or CMV assignments 20 times. In a later analysis, co-occurring TCRs were grouped using DBSCAN, with TCRdist sequence similarity added in when clustering inside HLA-allele-positive subsets. For co-occurrence clustering, repertoires with fewer than 30,000 or more than 120,000 public chains were excluded, along with roughly 5 repertoires with anomalous nucleotide sharing. TCRdb took this table from immuneACCESS and kept in-frame rearrangements with V and J called. Such tables lack part of the clones; where checked against another copy, unresolved V genes explain under half of the gap, and the rest is unexplained. V, J and clone size are taken as reported in that table, and D and trimming were inferred from the DNA itself. Here the sample has under 150,000 clones; 80% occur a single time. The ten largest clonotypes hold 2% to 2.5% of the sample.

Summary of the overall study and its limitations: In an earlier analysis of around 600 of the donors, most TCR beta V segments were observed in productive rearrangements about 87% or about 30% of the time, broadly matching IMGT annotations. Correlated functional status among segregating V segments might reflect linkage disequilibrium, but an unknown experimental factor could not be ruled out. A cluster of highly shared sequence variants was judged likely to represent a technical artifact of the sequencing pipeline. Most TCR sequences were observed very rarely across donors, whereas some public TCRs were present in many individuals. In vitro tests confirmed that a few of the cytomegalovirus-associated TCR beta chains recognize cytomegalovirus antigens. Sequencing depth was assumed to be roughly uniform across donors in the presence/absence analyses, though that assumption may not hold. A further reported finding was that TCR beta sequences accurately predicted the HLA-A and HLA-B alleles for most subjects in the first cohort. Because counts were too low, about 17 rarely observed V segments, including chromosome 9 orphons, were excluded from the earlier analysis of a few hundred of the donors. In a later analysis, most CMV-associated TCR beta chains were found to appear HLA-restricted, with HLA associations seemingly driven largely by CMV exposure. CMV serostatus was the only immune exposure information available for the cohort. At a false discovery rate of 0.05, a later analysis linked 16,000 or so TCR beta sequences to specific HLA alleles. In a later analysis, the rate of TCR association differed among HLA loci, with DRB1 alleles having the most associated TCRs and HLA-C alleles having the fewest. Cytomegalovirus status was reported to be diagnosed by the classifier with high specificity and sensitivity in both the original and validation cohorts. In a later genetic analysis, a missense DCLRE1C variant was associated with V-gene and J-gene trimming of TCR beta chains, and the association was replicated in an independent cohort. According to a later genetic analysis, donors in an Asian-associated ancestry cluster had fewer N-insertions in productive TCRs than the approximately 670-donor mean. In a later analysis, several top co-occurrence clusters were reported to appear linked to parvovirus B19, influenza, CMV and Epstein-Barr virus. The study gave a list of 150 to 200 TCR beta chains associated with cytomegalovirus. Because HLA typing was missing for some donors at each locus, association tests included only the typed subset. In this cohort, only TCR beta chains were sequenced, and detectable features were limited by the absence of alpha or paired-chain data. Because the 87-base-pair reads could not distinguish some IMGT-functional V segments, including TRBV6-2 and TRBV6-3, those segments were excluded. The authors suggested that the approach could potentially be generalized to other disease states and immunological phenotypes. A later analysis found that HLA-associated TCR beta chains were more clonally expanded and had lower generation probabilities than equally common non-associated chains. When HLA alleles, especially DR and DQ, strongly co-occurred, TCR associations were difficult to assign to individual alleles.

The cohort was made up of around 720 healthy bone marrow donors. At the time of sampling, all cohort members were nominally healthy, though unrecorded immune exposures were likely present. The donor tested CMV seronegative and was one of the 352 seronegative cohort members. A peripheral blood sample was collected from each donor, and TCR beta sequencing was performed on peripheral blood mononuclear cells. The Qiagen DNeasy Blood Extraction Kit was used to extract genomic DNA from the blood cell samples. This clonotype was sampled from a man aged 25-45 years in good health and CMV-seronegative. The rearrangement joined TRBV28 to TRBJ1-1; TRBD1 is perhaps the D gene, given 5 matching bases. The sample comprised PBMCs. DNA sequence: TGTGCCAGCAGCTCGGGACTTTGGGCTTTCTTT. Its translation is CASSSGLWAFF.